These T cell receptor beta chains were read from a single sample in a study of breast tumors, draining lymph nodes, adjacent tissues. Each CDR3 protein is one row after TCRdb ran MiXCR on the multiplex PCR reads. The top ten clones hold about 4% of a sample with over 150,000 distinct CDR3 sequences, around a third of them seen once. The sample was axillary lymph node tissue. Every receptor here comes from a female donor with breast cancer. Some clones in this sample may be carry-over from other donors' samples. The CDR3 runs from the conserved cysteine through the conserved F or W. D genes are given only for firm matches. Not every row has a clone size; where given, it reads once, few, many or a size class.

D	V	J	size	CDR3	DNA
-	TRBV6-1	TRBJ2-7	few	CASSQGGTSYEQYF	TGTGCCAGCAGTCAGGGCGGCACATCCTACGAGCAGTACTTC
TRBD1	TRBV27	TRBJ2-3	-	CASSLRGTGFPDTQYF	TGTGCCAGCAGTTTGCGAGGGACAGGGTTCCCAGATACGCAGTATTTT
TRBD2	TRBV7-2	TRBJ2-1	once	CASSRAGGNEQFF	TGTGCCAGCAGCCGGGCGGGAGGGAATGAGCAGTTCTTC
TRBD2	TRBV7-9	TRBJ2-5	-	CASSLSSGGAAGKTQYF	TGTGCCAGCAGCTTGTCTAGCGGGGGGGCAGCGGGAAAGACCCAGTACTTC
-	TRBV3-1	TRBJ1-4	once	CASSYSGDGNEKPFF	TGTGCCAGCAGCTATTCCGGGGACGGAAATGAAAAACCGTTTTTT
-	TRBV4-1	TRBJ2-4	few	CASSQFLAGNIQYF	TGCGCCAGCAGCCAGTTTCTCGCAGGAAACATTCAGTACTTC
TRBD2	TRBV20-1	TRBJ2-3	many	CSASSGVGTDTQYF	TGCAGTGCTAGTAGCGGGGTTGGGACAGATACGCAGTATTTT
TRBD1	TRBV20-1	TRBJ2-7	-	CSLKGTGAFEQYF	TGCAGCTTAAAAGGGACAGGGGCCTTCGAGCAGTACTTC
-	TRBV5-6	TRBJ1-5	many	CASSLRFRVNQPQHF	TGTGCCAGCAGCTTGAGGTTCAGGGTCAATCAGCCCCAGCATTTT
-	TRBV7-9	TRBJ1-2	-	CTSSLIFGSSNYGYTF	TGTACCAGCAGCTTAATATTTGGCAGCTCTAACTATGGCTACACCTTC
-	TRBV18	TRBJ2-7	many	CASSREGGEQYF	TGTGCCAGCTCACGTGAGGGAGGCGAGCAGTACTTC
-	TRBV19	TRBJ1-5	many	CASSPLAVSNQPQHF	TGTGCCAGTAGCCCCCTCGCTGTGAGCAATCAGCCCCAGCATTTT
TRBD2	TRBV18	TRBJ2-7	many	CASSPGLATYEQYF	TGTGCCAGCTCACCCGGACTAGCGACGTACGAGCAGTACTTC
TRBD1	TRBV12-3/TRBV12-4	TRBJ1-5	many	CASSFSGWGQGSQPQHF	TGTGCCAGCAGTTTCAGCGGTTGGGGACAGGGTTCTCAGCCCCAGCATTTT
TRBD1	TRBV7-9	TRBJ2-2	many	CASRGQRQNTGELFF	TGTGCCAGCAGGGGACAGAGGCAGAACACCGGGGAGCTGTTTTTT
-	TRBV5-1	TRBJ1-4	many	CASSLVVVQGESEKLFF	TGCGCCAGCAGCTTGGTTGTTGTACAGGGCGAGAGTGAAAAACTGTTTTTT
TRBD2	TRBV11-3	TRBJ2-2	many	CASSGLAGGLTGELFF	TGTGCCAGCAGTGGACTAGCGGGGGGGCTCACCGGGGAGCTGTTTTTT
-	TRBV9	TRBJ1-6	many	CASSISQGTVNSPLHF	TGTGCCAGCAGCATTAGCCAGGGTACGGTGAATTCACCCCTCCACTTT
-	TRBV27	TRBJ1-3	-	CASSHRDPSSGNTIYF	TGTGCCAGCAGTCACCGGGACCCGAGCTCTGGAAACACCATATATTTT
TRBD1	TRBV20-1	TRBJ1-5	once	CSAVPRQGGETQHF	TGCAGTGCCGTACCTCGACAGGGGGGAGAGACCCAGCATTTT
-	TRBV3-1	TRBJ1-6	-	CASSQDLSLTHSPLHF	TGTGCCAGCAGCCAAGATCTTTCCCTAACTCATTCACCCCTCCACTTT
TRBD1	TRBV20-1	TRBJ1-6	-	CSARRQGSSPLHF	TGCAGTGCTCGTAGACAGGGGAGTTCACCCCTCCACTTT
-	TRBV9	TRBJ1-3	-	CASSGGFSANAIYF	TGTGCCAGCAGCGGTGGGTTTAGCGCAAACGCCATATATTTT
-	TRBV29-1	TRBJ1-4	many	CSVEPRDFNEKLFF	TGCAGCGTTGAGCCCCGGGATTTTAATGAAAAACTGTTTTTT
TRBD1	TRBV20-1	TRBJ2-7	many	CSARVAGGEYEQYF	TGCAGTGCTAGAGTGGCAGGGGGCGAGTACGAGCAGTACTTC
-	TRBV6-6	TRBJ2-5	-	CASSYLYIPSETQYF	TGTGCCAGCAGTTACTTGTACATTCCAAGTGAGACCCAGTACTTC
-	TRBV5-1	TRBJ1-6	many	CASSQGLSNSPLHF	TGCGCCAGCAGCCAGGGACTAAGTAATTCACCCCTCCACTTT